This T cell receptor (beta chain) was captured by sequencing in a study of Graves' ophthalmopathy and Graves' hyperthyroidism. TCR beta CDR3 amplification used RNA transcripts. First-round RT-PCR relied on HTBI primers, and a second-round multiplex PCR came next. TCRdb processed the multiplex PCR reads anew with MiXCR; each CDR3 protein has one entry. The sample lists around 51,000 distinct CDR3 sequences, around 50% occurring once. Trimming removed 5 bases from V and 4 bases from J; junction bases left unmatched: 2. The CDR3 is 12 amino acids. Germline lookup yields CDR1 SQVTM and CDR2 ANQGSEA. The clonotype was recovered from an adult man with Graves' ophthalmopathy. The chain is built from TRBV29-1 and TRBJ2-1; 7 positions agree with TRBD2. The material sequenced was peripheral blood. CDR3 protein: CSVTSEYNEQFF. CDR3 DNA sequence: TGCAGCGTTACTAGCGAGTACAATGAGCAGTTCTTC.